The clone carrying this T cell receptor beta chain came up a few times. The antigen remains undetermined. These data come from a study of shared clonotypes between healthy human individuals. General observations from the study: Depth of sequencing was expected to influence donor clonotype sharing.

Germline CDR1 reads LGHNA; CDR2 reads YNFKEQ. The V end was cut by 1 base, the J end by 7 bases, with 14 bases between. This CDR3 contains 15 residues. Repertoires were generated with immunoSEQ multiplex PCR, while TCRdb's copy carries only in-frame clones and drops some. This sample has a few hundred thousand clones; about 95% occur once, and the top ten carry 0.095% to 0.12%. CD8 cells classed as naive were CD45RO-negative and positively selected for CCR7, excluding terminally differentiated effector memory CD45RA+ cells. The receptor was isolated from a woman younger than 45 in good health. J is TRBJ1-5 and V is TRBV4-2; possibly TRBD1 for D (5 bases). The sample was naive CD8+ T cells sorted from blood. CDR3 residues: CASSQAAGYIQPQHF. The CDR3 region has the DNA TGTGCCAGCAGCCAAGCAGCAGGGTACATCCAGCCCCAGCATTTT.